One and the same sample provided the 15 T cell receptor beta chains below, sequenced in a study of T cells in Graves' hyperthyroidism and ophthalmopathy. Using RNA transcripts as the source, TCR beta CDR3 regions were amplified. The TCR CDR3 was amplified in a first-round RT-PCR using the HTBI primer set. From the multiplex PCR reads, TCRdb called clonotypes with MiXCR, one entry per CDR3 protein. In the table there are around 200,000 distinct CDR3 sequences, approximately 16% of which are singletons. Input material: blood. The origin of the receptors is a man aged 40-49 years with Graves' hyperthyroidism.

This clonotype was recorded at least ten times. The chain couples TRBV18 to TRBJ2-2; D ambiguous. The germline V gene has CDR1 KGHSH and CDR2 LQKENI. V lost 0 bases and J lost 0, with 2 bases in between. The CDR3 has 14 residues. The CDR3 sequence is CASSPPSNTGELFF. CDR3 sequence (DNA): TGTGCCAGCTCACCACCTTCGAACACCGGGGAGCTGTTTTTT. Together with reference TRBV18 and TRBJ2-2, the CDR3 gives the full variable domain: NAGVMQNPRHLVRRRGQEARLRCSPMKGHSHVYWYRQLPEEGLKFMVYLQKENIIDESGMPKERFSAEFPKEGPSILRIQQVVRGDSAAYFCASSPPSNTGELFFGEGSRLTVL.

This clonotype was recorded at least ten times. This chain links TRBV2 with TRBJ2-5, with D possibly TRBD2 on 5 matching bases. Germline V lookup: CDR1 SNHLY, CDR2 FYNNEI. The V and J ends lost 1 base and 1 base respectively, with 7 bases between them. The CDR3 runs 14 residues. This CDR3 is CASSEGGLQETQYF. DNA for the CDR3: TGTGCCAGCAGTGAAGGCGGACTCCAAGAGACCCAGTACTTC.

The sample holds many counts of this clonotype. As DNA, the CDR3 is TGCGCCAGCAGCCAAGGTTTGAGGTCAGGATATGAAAAACTGTTTTTT. Residues: CASSQGLRSGYEKLFF. The V and J genes are TRBV4-3 and TRBJ1-4; D is uncertain. There are 16 residues in the CDR3. Germline CDR1 reads LGHNA; CDR2 reads YSLEER. The germline V and J ends were trimmed by 1 base and 6 bases, with 15 bases remaining between them.

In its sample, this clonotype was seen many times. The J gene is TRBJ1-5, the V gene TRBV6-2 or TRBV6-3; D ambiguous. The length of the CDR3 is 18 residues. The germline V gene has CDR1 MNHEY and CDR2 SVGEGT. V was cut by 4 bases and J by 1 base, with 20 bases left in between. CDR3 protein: CASSWVQGHGESNQPQHF. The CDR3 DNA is TGTGCCAGCAGTTGGGTACAAGGCCACGGGGAGAGCAATCAGCCCCAGCATTTT.

CDR3 coding DNA: TGTGCCACCAGCAGCATGTTTATCTACAATGAGCAGTTCTTC. Its protein product is CATSSMFIYNEQFF. The J gene is TRBJ2-1, the V gene TRBV15; D uncertain. V dropped 3 bases and J dropped 3 bases, with 9 bases sitting between them. CDR1 is LNHNV, CDR2 YYDKDF, per germline (reference sequence). The CDR3 length is 14 residues. The variable domain in full, with the rest retrieved from reference TRBV15 and TRBJ2-1, is DAMVIQNPRYQVTQFGKPVTLSCSQTLNHNVMYWYQQKSSQAPKLLFHYYDKDFNNEADTPDNFQSRRPNTSFCFLDIRSPGLGDTAMYLCATSSMFIYNEQFFGPGTRLTVL.

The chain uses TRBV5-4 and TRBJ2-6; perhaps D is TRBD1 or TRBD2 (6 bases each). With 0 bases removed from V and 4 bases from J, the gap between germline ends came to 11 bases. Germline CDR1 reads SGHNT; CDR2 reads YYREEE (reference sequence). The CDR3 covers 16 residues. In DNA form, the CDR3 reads TGTGCCAGCAGCTTGGATGGGGGGCGAGGGGCCAACGTCCTGACTTTC. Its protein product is CASSLDGGRGANVLTF.

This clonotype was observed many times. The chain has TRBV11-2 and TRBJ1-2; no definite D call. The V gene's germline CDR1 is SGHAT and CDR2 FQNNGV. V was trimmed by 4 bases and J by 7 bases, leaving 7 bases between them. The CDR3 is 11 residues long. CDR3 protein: CASSSLGGYTF. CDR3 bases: TGTGCCAGCAGCTCCTTGGGTGGCTACACCTTC.

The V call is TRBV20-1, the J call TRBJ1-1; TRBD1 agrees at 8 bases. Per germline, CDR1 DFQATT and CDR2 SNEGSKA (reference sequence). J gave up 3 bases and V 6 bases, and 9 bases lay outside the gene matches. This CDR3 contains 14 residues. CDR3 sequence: CSARDRRSDTEAFF. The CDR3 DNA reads TGCAGTGCGCGGGACAGGAGATCGGACACTGAAGCTTTCTTT.

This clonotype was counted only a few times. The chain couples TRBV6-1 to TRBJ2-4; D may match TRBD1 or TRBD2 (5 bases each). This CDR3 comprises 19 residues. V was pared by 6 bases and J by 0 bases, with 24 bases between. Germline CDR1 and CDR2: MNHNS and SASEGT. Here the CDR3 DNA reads TGTGCCAGCAGGGGGAACGAGGGGCAGGGTGAGATAGCCAAAAACATTCAGTACTTC. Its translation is CASRGNEGQGEIAKNIQYF.

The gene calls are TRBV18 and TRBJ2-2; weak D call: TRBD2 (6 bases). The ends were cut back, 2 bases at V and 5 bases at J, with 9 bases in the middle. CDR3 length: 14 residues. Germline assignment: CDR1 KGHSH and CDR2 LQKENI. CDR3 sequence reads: CASSPDGRTGELFF. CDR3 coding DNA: TGTGCCAGCTCACCAGACGGGAGAACCGGGGAGCTGTTTTTT. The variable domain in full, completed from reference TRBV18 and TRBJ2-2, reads NAGVMQNPRHLVRRRGQEARLRCSPMKGHSHVYWYRQLPEEGLKFMVYLQKENIIDESGMPKERFSAEFPKEGPSILRIQQVVRGDSAAYFCASSPDGRTGELFFGEGSRLTVL.

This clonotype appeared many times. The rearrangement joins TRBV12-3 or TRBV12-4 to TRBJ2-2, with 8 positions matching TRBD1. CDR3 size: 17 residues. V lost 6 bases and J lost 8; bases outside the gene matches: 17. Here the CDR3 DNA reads TGTGCCAGCAGACCTCGGACAGGGAATTTGGGAATAGGGGAGCTGTTTTTT. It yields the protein CASRPRTGNLGIGELFF.

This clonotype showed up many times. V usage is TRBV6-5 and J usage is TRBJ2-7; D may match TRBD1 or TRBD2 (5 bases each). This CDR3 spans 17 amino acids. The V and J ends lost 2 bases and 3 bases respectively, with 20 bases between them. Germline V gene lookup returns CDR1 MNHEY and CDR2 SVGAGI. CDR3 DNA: TGTGCCAGCAGTTACCGTAAACCGGGACCCTTAGGCTACGAGCAGTACTTC. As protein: CASSYRKPGPLGYEQYF.

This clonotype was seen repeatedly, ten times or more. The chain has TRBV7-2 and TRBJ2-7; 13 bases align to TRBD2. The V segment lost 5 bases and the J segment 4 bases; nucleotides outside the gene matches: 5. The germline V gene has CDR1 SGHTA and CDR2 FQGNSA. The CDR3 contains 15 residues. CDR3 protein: CASSPGLAGPYEQYF. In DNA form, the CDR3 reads TGTGCCAGCAGCCCGGGACTAGCGGGACCATACGAGCAGTACTTC.

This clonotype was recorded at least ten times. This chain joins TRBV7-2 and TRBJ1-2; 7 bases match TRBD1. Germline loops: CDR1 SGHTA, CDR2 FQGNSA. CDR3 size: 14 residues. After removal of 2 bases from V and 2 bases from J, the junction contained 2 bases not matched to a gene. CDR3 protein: CASSLYRGNYGYTF. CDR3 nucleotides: TGTGCCAGCAGCTTATACAGGGGAAACTATGGCTACACCTTC.

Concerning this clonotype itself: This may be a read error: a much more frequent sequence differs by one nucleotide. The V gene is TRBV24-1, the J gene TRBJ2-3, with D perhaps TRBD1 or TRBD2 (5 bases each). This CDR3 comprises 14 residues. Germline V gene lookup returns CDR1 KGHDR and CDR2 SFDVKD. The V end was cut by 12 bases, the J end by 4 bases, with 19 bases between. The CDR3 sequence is CAAKGAWGADTQYF. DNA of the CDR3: TGTGCCGCCAAAGGGGCGTGGGGAGCAGATACGCAGTATTTT.